This T cell receptor (beta chain) was identified in a study of shared clonotypes between healthy human individuals. Assay: immunoSEQ multiplex PCR; the TCRdb copy retains only in-frame clones and omits some. The sample has 1.4 million to 1.5 million clones; approximately 97% are singletons. Germline CDR1 GTSNPN, CDR2 SVGIG (reference sequence). This CDR3 is built from 15 residues. The V gene end was trimmed by 2 bases and the J gene end by 0 bases; junction bases not matched to a gene: 2. The sequencing input was naive CD4+ T cells sorted from blood. The subset here: CD45RA+ positively selected. The V call is TRBV30, the J call TRBJ2-2, with 8 bases matching TRBD1. This receptor was identified in a man aged 25 to 40 in good health. The CDR3 is CAWSRGQANTGELFF. The CDR3 DNA reads TGTGCCTGGAGTCGGGGACAGGCGAACACCGGGGAGCTGTTTTTT.